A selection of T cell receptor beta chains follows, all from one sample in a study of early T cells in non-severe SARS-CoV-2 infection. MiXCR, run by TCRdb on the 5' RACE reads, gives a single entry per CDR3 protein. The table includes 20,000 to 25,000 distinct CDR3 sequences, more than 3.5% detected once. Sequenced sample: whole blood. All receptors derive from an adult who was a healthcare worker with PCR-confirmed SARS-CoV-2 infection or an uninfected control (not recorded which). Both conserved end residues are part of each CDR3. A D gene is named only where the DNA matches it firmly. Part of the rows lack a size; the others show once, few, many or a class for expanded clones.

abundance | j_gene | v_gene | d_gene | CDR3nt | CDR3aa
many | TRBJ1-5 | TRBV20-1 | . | TGCAGTGCGGGGGACTTTTTTGGCAATCAGCCCCAGCATTTT | CSAGDFFGNQPQHF
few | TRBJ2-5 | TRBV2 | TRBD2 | TGTGCCAGCAGAGAGACTAGCGGGGGTGAGACCCAGTACTTC | CASRETSGGETQYF
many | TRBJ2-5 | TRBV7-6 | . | TGTGCCAGCAGCTTAGCCCCTTCTAGGGAAGAGACCCAGTACTTC | CASSLAPSREETQYF
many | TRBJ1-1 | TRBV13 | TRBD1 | TGTGCCAGCAGCTTAACAGGGGCCGTAACTGAAGCTTTCTTT | CASSLTGAVTEAFF
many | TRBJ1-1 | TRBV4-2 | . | TGTGCCAGCAGCCAAGATCCCGACACTGAAGCTTTCTTT | CASSQDPDTEAFF
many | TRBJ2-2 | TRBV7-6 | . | TGTGCCAGCAGCTTACCCGCCGGGAGAAACACCGGGGAGCTGTTTTTT | CASSLPAGRNTGELFF
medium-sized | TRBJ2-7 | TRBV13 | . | TGTGCCAGCAGCTTAGGCCTCCGGGGCGCAGGCGAGCAGTACTTC | CASSLGLRGAGEQYF
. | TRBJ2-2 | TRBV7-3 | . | TGTGCCAGCAGCCCCATTGACACCGGGGAGCTGTTTTTT | CASSPIDTGELFF
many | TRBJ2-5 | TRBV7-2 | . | TGTGCCAGCTCTCGGGGGTACCAAGAGACCCAGTACTTC | CASSRGYQETQYF
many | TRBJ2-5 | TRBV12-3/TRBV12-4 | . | TGTGCCAGCAGACCCGGGCTCTGGGGATGGACCCAGTACTTC | CASRPGLWGWTQYF